This section outlines one TCR beta chain sequence together with its context. Clones were sequenced by immunoSEQ multiplex PCR, and TCRdb holds only the in-frame ones, with some missing. The sample has some 68,000 clones, roughly nine tenths seen once. This sample was included in a study of blood T cell repertoires in COVID-19. Study summary: There were acute and convalescent COVID-19 samples, and they came from the United States, Italy and Spain.

The germline CDR1 and CDR2 sequences are SGHNT and YYREEE (reference sequence). V lost 4 bases and J lost 9; bases outside the gene matches: 5. The CDR3 is 14 residues long. Sample: peripheral blood. The sequence was obtained from a man aged 50-60 years with active COVID-19. V is TRBV5-4 and J is TRBJ2-3; 13 bases fit TRBD2. In DNA, the CDR3 is TGTGCCAGCAGCAATCGGACTAGCGGGGGAACGCAGTATTTT. It specifies CASSNRTSGGTQYF. Full variable domain (outside the CDR3, taken from reference TRBV5-4 and TRBJ2-3): ETGVTQSPTHLIKTRGQQVTLRCSSQSGHNTVSWYQQALGQGPQFIFQYYREEENGRGNFPPRFSGLQFPNYSSELNVNALELDDSALYLCASSNRTSGGTQYFGPGTRLTVL.